These 23 T cell receptor beta chains originate from one sample sequenced in a study of cytomegalovirus exposure and HLA in healthy donors. PCR was performed using 60 Vbeta and 13 Jbeta primers. Clones were sequenced by immunoSEQ multiplex PCR, and TCRdb holds only the in-frame ones, with some missing. Seen in this sample are around 46,000 clones; the ten most common clones hold approximately 1%. Sample: PBMCs. These TCRs come from a woman in her thirties or forties in good health and CMV-seronegative.

The J gene is TRBJ2-6, the V gene TRBV15; weak D call: TRBD2 (5 bases). The CDR3 runs to 15 residues. Looked up from germline, CDR1 is LNHNV and CDR2 is YYDKDF (reference sequence). V lost 7 bases and J 1 base, leaving 11 bases between the germline ends. Here the CDR3 DNA reads TGTGCCACCACGGGGAGAGCTTCTGGGGCCAACGTCCTGACTTTC. This sequence encodes CATTGRASGANVLTF.

The chain joins TRBV11-2 to TRBJ2-7, with D possibly matching TRBD2 (5 bases). V shed 3 bases and J shed 2 bases, with 17 bases lying between them. CDR3 length equals 16 residues. Germline loops: CDR1 SGHAT, CDR2 FQNNGV. The CDR3 DNA reads as TGTGCCAGCAGCTTCGGGGTAGCGCAGGCTACCTACGAGCAGTACTTC. Amino acid sequence: CASSFGVAQATYEQYF.

CDR3 sequence: CASSFPNRGPGEQYF. In nucleotides, the CDR3 is TGTGCCAGCAGTTTCCCAAACAGGGGGCCGGGAGAGCAGTACTTC. The chain uses TRBV28 and TRBJ2-7, with 9 nucleotides matching TRBD1. Trimming removed 3 bases from V and 7 bases from J; junction bases left unmatched: 10. Looked up from germline, CDR1 is MDHEN and CDR2 is SYDVKM. The CDR3 consists of 15 residues.

The gene calls are TRBV5-6 and TRBJ2-2; D is possibly TRBD1 (6 bases). V lost 6 bases and J lost 7, with 22 bases in between. Per the germline V gene, CDR1 is SGHDT and CDR2 is YYEEEE. The CDR3 runs 16 residues. CDR3 in DNA: TGTGCCAGCACTCCCGTCTGGGGGCGCAGGGACGGGGAGCTGTTTTTT. It yields the protein CASTPVWGRRDGELFF.

The rearrangement joins TRBV28 to TRBJ2-7; 7 bases agree with TRBD1. This CDR3 is built from 15 residues. Germline CDR1 MDHEN, CDR2 SYDVKM. Trimming took 0 bases from V and 5 from J; bases not matched to a gene: 7. CDR3 nucleotides: TGTGCCAGCAGTTTATGGACAGGGTGGTTCAACGAGCAGTACTTC. Its translation is CASSLWTGWFNEQYF.

V is TRBV5-4 and J is TRBJ2-7; D is possibly TRBD1 (6 bases). CDR3 length: 14 residues. CDR1 and CDR2 (germline): SGHNT, YYREEE (reference sequence). V was trimmed by 6 bases and J by 1 base, leaving 14 bases between them. The CDR3 DNA reads TGTGCCAGCACCTCCCCGGACAGTTCCTACGAGCAGTACTTC. It specifies CASTSPDSSYEQYF.

V gene TRBV28 combines with J gene TRBJ2-7; possibly TRBD1 for D (7 bases). This CDR3 is 14 amino acids long. V lost 5 bases and J lost 5, with 16 bases in between. The germline CDR1 and CDR2 sequences are MDHEN and SYDVKM. CDR3 in DNA: TGTGCCAGCAGTCACCAGGGGGGAGGAAACGAGCAGTACTTC. Its translation: CASSHQGGGNEQYF.

The chain couples TRBV29-1 to TRBJ2-3, with TRBD2 matching over 7 bases. The CDR3 loop spans 15 amino acids. Germline V gene lookup returns CDR1 SQVTM and CDR2 ANQGSEA. Trimming removed 1 base from V and 0 bases from J; junction bases left unmatched: 4. CDR3 in amino acids: CSVEASGASTDTQYF. Here the CDR3 DNA reads TGCAGCGTTGAAGCCAGCGGGGCTAGCACAGATACGCAGTATTTT.

The V and J genes are TRBV19 and TRBJ2-3, with D tentatively TRBD1 (5 bases). CDR1 and CDR2 from the germline V gene are LNHDA and SQIVND (reference sequence). CDR3 size: 15 residues. Trimming stripped 5 bases from V and 0 bases from J, with 12 bases between. CDR3 nucleotides: TGTGCCAGTAGTCGATCAGGGATAAGCACAGATACGCAGTATTTT. It encodes CASSRSGISTDTQYF.

The V and J genes are TRBV27 and TRBJ1-2; the match to TRBD1 covers 9 bases. In germline, CDR1 is MNHEY, CDR2 SMNVEV (reference sequence). Trimming took 7 bases from V and 4 from J; bases not matched to a gene: 7. CDR3 length: 14 residues. The CDR3 reads CASTRTGEPYGYTF. The CDR3 nucleotides are TGTGCCAGCACCAGGACAGGGGAACCCTATGGCTACACCTTC.

The DNA for the CDR3 is TGTGCCTGGAGTAAGGGGACAGGGGGCTGGGAGACCCAGTACTTC. Residues: CAWSKGTGGWETQYF. This sequence joins TRBV30 and TRBJ2-5; TRBD1 agrees at 12 bases. The germline V gene encodes CDR1 GTSNPN and CDR2 SVGIG (reference sequence). This CDR3 has 15 amino acids. The V gene end was trimmed by 2 bases and the J gene end by 5 bases; junction bases not matched to a gene: 6. Combining the CDR3 with reference TRBV30 and TRBJ2-5 gives the whole variable domain SQTIHQWPATLVQPVGSPLSLECTVEGTSNPNLYWYRQAAGRGLQLLFYSVGIGQISSEVPQNLSASRPQDRQFILSSKKLLLSDSGFYLCAWSKGTGGWETQYFGPGTRLLVL.

V gene TRBV5-1 combines with J gene TRBJ2-7; D is ambiguous. Per germline, CDR1 SGHRS and CDR2 YFSETQ. V dropped 0 bases and J dropped 3 bases, with 7 bases sitting between them. There are 13 residues in the CDR3. The CDR3 spells CASSLEANYEQYF. CDR3 nucleotide sequence: TGCGCCAGCAGCTTGGAAGCTAACTACGAGCAGTACTTC.

The gene calls are TRBV5-1 and TRBJ1-2, with TRBD1 matching 7 bases. In germline, CDR1 is SGHRS, CDR2 YFSETQ. This CDR3 comprises 13 residues. V gave up 7 bases and J gave up 8 bases; unmatched junction bases: 11. CDR3 amino acids: CASSETGSTGYTF. The CDR3 nucleotides read TGCGCCAGCTCTGAGACAGGGAGTACAGGCTACACCTTC. Looking up the rest from reference TRBV5-1 and TRBJ1-2 gives the full variable domain: KAGVTQTPRYLIKTRGQQVTLSCSPISGHRSVSWYQQTPGQGLQFLFEYFSETQRNKGNFPGRFSGRQFSNSRSEMNVSTLELGDSALYLCASSETGSTGYTFGSGTRLTVV.

This chain links TRBV5-1 with TRBJ2-5; D not certain. The V end lost 0 bases, the J end lost 2 bases, and 5 bases lay between the germline ends. CDR1 is SGHRS and CDR2 is YFSETQ in the germline V gene. This CDR3 region has 13 residues. CDR3 residues: CASSLDRQETQYF. CDR3 DNA: TGCGCCAGCAGCTTGGACAGACAAGAGACCCAGTACTTC.

The chain couples TRBV4-2 to TRBJ2-7; D is perhaps TRBD1 (6 bases). Germline-derived CDR1 and CDR2 are LGHNA and YNFKEQ. Trimming pared 5 bases from V and 6 bases from J, leaving 14 bases between. The CDR3 has 13 amino acids. In DNA, the CDR3 is TGTGCCAGCAGCACGAATGGGGGCATCGAGCAGTACTTC. The encoded protein is CASSTNGGIEQYF.

The chain combines TRBV28 with TRBJ2-1, with 8 bases fitting TRBD1. The CDR3 loop spans 16 amino acids. V shed 2 bases and J 4 bases; nucleotides not matched to a gene: 7. The germline V gene has CDR1 MDHEN and CDR2 SYDVKM. The CDR3 loop is CASSLVGQVTYNEQFF. The CDR3 coding sequence is TGTGCCAGCAGTTTAGTGGGACAGGTTACTTACAATGAGCAGTTCTTC.

This chain uses TRBV7-2 with TRBJ1-2; 8 bases are shared with TRBD1. CDR3 length equals 19 residues. V lost 2 bases to trimming and J lost 7 bases; unmatched junction nucleotides: 21. Germline loops: CDR1 SGHTA, CDR2 FQGNSA. The CDR3 reads CASSLIAPSPGQGGSGYTF. The CDR3 DNA reads TGTGCCAGCAGCTTAATTGCCCCTTCCCCCGGACAGGGTGGATCTGGCTACACCTTC.

The rearrangement uses TRBV15 and TRBJ2-7, with a weak D call TRBD2 (6 bases). V was clipped by 4 bases and J by 1 base, with 11 bases between them. CDR1 and CDR2 from the germline V gene are LNHNV and YYDKDF (reference sequence). The CDR3 contains 14 residues. CDR3 residues: CATSTSGLSYEQYF. CDR3 nucleotide sequence: TGTGCCACCAGCACTTCGGGACTTTCCTACGAGCAGTACTTC. Using reference TRBV15 and TRBJ2-7 for the parts outside the CDR3, the full variable domain is DAMVIQNPRYQVTQFGKPVTLSCSQTLNHNVMYWYQQKSSQAPKLLFHYYDKDFNNEADTPDNFQSRRPNTSFCFLDIRSPGLGDTAMYLCATSTSGLSYEQYFGPGTRLTVT.

This sequence joins TRBV10-3 and TRBJ1-1; D remains ambiguous. From germline, CDR1 is ENHRY and CDR2 SYGVKD. The CDR3 has 12 residues. Trimming removed 7 bases at V and 2 bases at J, with 8 bases between. For the CDR3, the DNA is TGTGCCATCACCCGTCTAAACACTGAAGCTTTCTTT. This encodes CAITRLNTEAFF.

The rearrangement joins TRBV25-1 to TRBJ2-7; D is possibly TRBD2 (6 bases). V lost 8 bases, J lost 7 bases, and 15 bases lay in between. Germline CDR1 and CDR2: MGHDK and SYGVNS. This CDR3 is built from 12 residues. The DNA for the CDR3 is TGTGCCAGCCGGGACTCCCAGCGGGAGCAGTACTTC. Encoded protein: CASRDSQREQYF.

The CDR3 loop is CASSDAPPGTSAYEQYF. CDR3 DNA sequence: TGTGCCAGCAGTGACGCACCCCCCGGGACTAGCGCCTACGAGCAGTACTTC. The rearrangement joins TRBV6-1 to TRBJ2-7; 10 bases agree with TRBD2. This CDR3 is 17 amino acids long. CDR1 is MNHNS and CDR2 is SASEGT in the germline V gene. J was trimmed by 2 bases and V by 3 bases; bases with no gene match: 10.

The gene calls are TRBV9 and TRBJ2-2; D uncertain. The V gene's germline CDR1 is SGDLS and CDR2 YYNGEE. The CDR3 consists of 14 residues. V lost 3 bases and J 2 bases, leaving 8 bases between the germline ends. The CDR3 region is CASSARINTGELFF. In nucleotides, the CDR3 is TGTGCCAGCAGCGCCCGTATTAACACCGGGGAGCTGTTTTTT.

The chain combines TRBV9 with TRBJ1-3; D possibly corresponds to TRBD1 (5 bases). The V gene lost 0 bases and the J gene lost 1 base, with 8 bases spanning the gap. Germline assignment: CDR1 SGDLS and CDR2 YYNGEE. This CDR3 contains 15 residues. In nucleotides, the CDR3 is TGTGCCAGCAGCGTAGGGCAGGGTTCTGGAAACACCATATATTTT. Translated: CASSVGQGSGNTIYF.